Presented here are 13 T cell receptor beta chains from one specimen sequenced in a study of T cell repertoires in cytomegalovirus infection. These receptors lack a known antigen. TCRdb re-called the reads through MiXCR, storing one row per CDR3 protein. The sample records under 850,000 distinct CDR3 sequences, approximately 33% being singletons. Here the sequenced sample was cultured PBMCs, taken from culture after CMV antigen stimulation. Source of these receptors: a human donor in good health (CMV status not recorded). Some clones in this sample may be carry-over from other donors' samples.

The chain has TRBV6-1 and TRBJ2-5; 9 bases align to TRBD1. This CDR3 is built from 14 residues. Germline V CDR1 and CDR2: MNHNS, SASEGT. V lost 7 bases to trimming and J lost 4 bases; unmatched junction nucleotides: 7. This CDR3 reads CASNRDRAGETQYF. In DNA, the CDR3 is TGTGCCAGCAACAGGGACAGGGCCGGAGAGACCCAGTACTTC.

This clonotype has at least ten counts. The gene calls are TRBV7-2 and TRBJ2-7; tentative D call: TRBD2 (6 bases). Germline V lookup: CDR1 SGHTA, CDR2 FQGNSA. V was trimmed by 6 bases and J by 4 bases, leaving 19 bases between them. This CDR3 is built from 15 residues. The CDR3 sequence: CASRGRDSKQYEQYF. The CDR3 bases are TGTGCCAGCAGGGGAAGGGACTCAAAACAATACGAGCAGTACTTC.

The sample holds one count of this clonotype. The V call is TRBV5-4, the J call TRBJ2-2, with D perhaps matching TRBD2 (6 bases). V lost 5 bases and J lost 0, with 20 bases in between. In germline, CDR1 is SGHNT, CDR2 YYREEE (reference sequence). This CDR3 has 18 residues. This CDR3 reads CASRTYRDLPPNTGELFF. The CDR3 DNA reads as TGTGCCAGCAGAACATACCGGGACTTACCACCGAACACCGGGGAGCTGTTTTTT.

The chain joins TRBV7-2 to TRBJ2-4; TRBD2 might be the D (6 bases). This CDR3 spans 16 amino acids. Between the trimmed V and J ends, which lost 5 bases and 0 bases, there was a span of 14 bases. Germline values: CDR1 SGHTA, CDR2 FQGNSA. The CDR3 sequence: CASSLAAGSAKNIQYF. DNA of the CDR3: TGTGCCAGCAGCCTGGCGGCGGGGTCAGCCAAAAACATTCAGTACTTC.

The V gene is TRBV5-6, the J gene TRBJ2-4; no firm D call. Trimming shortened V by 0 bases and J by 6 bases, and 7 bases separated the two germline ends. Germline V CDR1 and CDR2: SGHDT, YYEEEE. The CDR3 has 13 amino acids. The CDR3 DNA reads TGTGCCAGCAGCTTGGACAGCCTAAACATTCAGTACTTC. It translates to CASSLDSLNIQYF.

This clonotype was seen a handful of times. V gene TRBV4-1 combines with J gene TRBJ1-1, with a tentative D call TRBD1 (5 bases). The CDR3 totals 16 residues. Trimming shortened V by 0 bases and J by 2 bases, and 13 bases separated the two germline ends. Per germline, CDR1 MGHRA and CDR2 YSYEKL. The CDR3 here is CASSQDMGTANTEAFF. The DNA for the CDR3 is TGCGCCAGCAGCCAAGATATGGGGACTGCCAACACTGAAGCTTTCTTT.

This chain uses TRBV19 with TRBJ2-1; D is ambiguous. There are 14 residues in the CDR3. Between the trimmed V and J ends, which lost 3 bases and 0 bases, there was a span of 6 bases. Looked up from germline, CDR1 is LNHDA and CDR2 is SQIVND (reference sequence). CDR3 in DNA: TGTGCCAGTAGTATGGGTATCTCCTACAATGAGCAGTTCTTC. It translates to CASSMGISYNEQFF.

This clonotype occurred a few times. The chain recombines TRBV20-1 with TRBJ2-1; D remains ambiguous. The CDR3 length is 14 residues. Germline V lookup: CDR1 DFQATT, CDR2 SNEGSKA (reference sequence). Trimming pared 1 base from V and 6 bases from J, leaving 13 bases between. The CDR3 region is CSARGPLDGNEQFF. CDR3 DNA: TGCAGTGCTAGAGGCCCTTTAGATGGCAATGAGCAGTTCTTC.

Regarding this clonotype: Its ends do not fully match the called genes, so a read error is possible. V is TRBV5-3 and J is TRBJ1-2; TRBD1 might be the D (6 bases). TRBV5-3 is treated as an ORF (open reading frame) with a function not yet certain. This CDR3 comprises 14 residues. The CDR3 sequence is CASSLTGSRYGYTF. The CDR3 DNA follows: TGTGCCAGCAGCTTGACAGGCTCTAGATATGGCTACACCTTC.

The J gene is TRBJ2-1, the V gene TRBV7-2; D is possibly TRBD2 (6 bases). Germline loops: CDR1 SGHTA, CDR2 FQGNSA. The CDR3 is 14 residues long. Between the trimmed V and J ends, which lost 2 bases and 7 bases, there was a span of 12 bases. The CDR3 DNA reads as TGTGCCAGCAGCTTATTCGGCGGGGCTAATGAGCAGTTCTTC. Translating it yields CASSLFGGANEQFF.

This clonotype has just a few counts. CDR3 nucleotide sequence: TGCGCCAGCAGCCAAGGGACACGGGGGGACACTGAAGCTTTCTTT. The encoded protein is CASSQGTRGDTEAFF. The rearrangement joins TRBV4-1 to TRBJ1-1; D is perhaps TRBD1 (5 bases). V lost 1 base, J lost 3 bases, and 12 bases lay in between. The CDR3 is made up of 15 amino acids. The germline gives CDR1 MGHRA, CDR2 YSYEKL.

CDR3 sequence reads: CASSSGQQTRVTNVNEQFF. The CDR3 region has the DNA TGTGCCAGCAGCTCCGGTCAACAAACCAGGGTGACTAACGTCAATGAGCAGTTCTTC. This rearrangement joins TRBV7-9 to TRBJ2-1, with D perhaps assigned TRBD1 or TRBD2 (5 bases each). Trimming removed 4 bases at V and 6 bases at J, with 28 bases between. The CDR3 is 19 residues long. Germline-derived CDR1 and CDR2 are SEHNR and FQNEAQ (reference sequence).

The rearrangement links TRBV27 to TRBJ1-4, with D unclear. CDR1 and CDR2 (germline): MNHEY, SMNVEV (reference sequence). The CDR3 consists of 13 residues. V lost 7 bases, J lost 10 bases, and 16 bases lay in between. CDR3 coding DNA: TGTGCCAGCATGAAGGGAAGGGAGGGAAAACTGTTTTTT. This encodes CASMKGREGKLFF.